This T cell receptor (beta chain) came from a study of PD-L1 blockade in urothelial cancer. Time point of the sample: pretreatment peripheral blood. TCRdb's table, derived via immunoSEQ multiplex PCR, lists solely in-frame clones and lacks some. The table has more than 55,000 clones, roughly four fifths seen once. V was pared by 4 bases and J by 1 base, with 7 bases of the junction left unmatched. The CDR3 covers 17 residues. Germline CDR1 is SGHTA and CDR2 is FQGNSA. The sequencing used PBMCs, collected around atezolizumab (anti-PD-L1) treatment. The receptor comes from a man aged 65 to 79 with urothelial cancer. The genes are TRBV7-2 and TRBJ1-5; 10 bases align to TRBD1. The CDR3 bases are TGTGCCAGCAGCTCCCGACAGGGGGCTATGAGCAATCAGCCCCAGCATTTT. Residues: CASSSRQGAMSNQPQHF. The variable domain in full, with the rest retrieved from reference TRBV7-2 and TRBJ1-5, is GAGVSQSPSNKVTEKGKDVELRCDPISGHTALYWYRQSLGQGLEFLIYFQGNSAPDKSGLPSDRFSAERTGGSVSTLTIQRTQQEDSAVYLCASSSRQGAMSNQPQHFGDGTRLSIL.